The rows below give T cell receptor beta chains drawn from one sample of a study of T cells in Graves' hyperthyroidism and ophthalmopathy. TCRdb passed the multiplex PCR reads through MiXCR, listing each CDR3 protein once. The sample has under 550,000 distinct CDR3 sequences; 15% to 20% are singletons. The sequencing sample was made of blood. The receptors were sampled from a man in his forties with Graves' ophthalmopathy. CDR3s include the opening cysteine and the closing phenylalanine or tryptophan. D genes are given only for firm matches. Clone size appears in some rows only: once, few, many, or a class for an expanded clone.

clone size	J gene	V gene	D gene	CDR3 protein	CDR3 DNA
NA	TRBJ1-1	TRBV10-3	NA	CAISESGGREAFF	TGTGCCATCAGTGAGTCTGGAGGCAGGGAAGCTTTCTTT
few	TRBJ2-3	TRBV7-9	NA	CASSLISGPLRDTQYF	TGTGCCAGCAGCCTAATCTCCGGGCCTCTCAGAGATACGCAGTATTTT
NA	TRBJ1-1	TRBV20-1	NA	CSAGGDSPFTEAFF	TGCAGTGCTGGGGGAGACAGCCCATTTACTGAAGCTTTCTTT
NA	TRBJ2-3	TRBV27	TRBD1	CASRRQGLQYF	TGTGCCAGCAGGCGACAGGGGCTTCAGTATTTT
many	TRBJ2-7	TRBV6-1	NA	CASRGGAYEQYF	TGTGCCAGCCGGGGAGGAGCGTACGAGCAGTACTTC
few	TRBJ2-7	TRBV6-6	NA	CASSYGPAPSYEQYF	TGTGCCAGCAGTTACGGGCCAGCCCCTTCCTACGAGCAGTACTTC
NA	TRBJ1-2	TRBV9	NA	CASSVLPDSYGYTF	TGTGCCAGCAGCGTACTACCTGACAGCTATGGCTACACCTTC
few	TRBJ2-1	TRBV12-3/TRBV12-4	TRBD2	CASSLIGLAGRNEQFF	TGTGCCAGCAGTTTAATCGGGCTAGCGGGGCGCAATGAGCAGTTCTTC
few	TRBJ1-2	TRBV27	NA	CASSFLGGQGSGYTF	TGTGCCAGCAGTTTTTTGGGAGGGCAGGGGAGCGGCTACACCTTC
few	TRBJ2-7	TRBV20-1	TRBD2	CSARPASGRAGYEQYF	TGCAGTGCTAGACCGGCTAGCGGGAGGGCCGGCTACGAGCAGTACTTC
many	TRBJ2-5	TRBV7-3	TRBD2	CASSLGGGGQETQYF	TGTGCCAGCAGCTTAGGGGGCGGGGGGCAAGAGACCCAGTACTTC
NA	TRBJ1-1	TRBV9	NA	CASSPSAGGWDTEAFF	TGTGCCAGCAGCCCCTCGGCGGGTGGGTGGGACACTGAAGCTTTCTTT
many	TRBJ2-1	TRBV20-1	TRBD2	CSARPILAGVNEQFF	TGCAGTGCTAGACCGATACTAGCGGGTGTTAATGAGCAGTTCTTC
NA	TRBJ1-2	TRBV29-1	TRBD1	CSVRTGAFYGYTF	TGCAGCGTACGGACAGGGGCATTCTATGGCTACACCTTC
NA	TRBJ2-5	TRBV15	NA	CATSRGGSGGSSQYF	TGTGCCACCAGCAGAGGAGGATCTGGGGGAAGTAGCCAGTACTTC
few	TRBJ1-3	TRBV7-3	TRBD1	CASSSYRGSGNTIYF	TGTGCCAGCAGCTCATACAGGGGCTCTGGAAACACCATATATTTT
few	TRBJ1-2	TRBV4-2	NA	CASSQDWRQHYGYTF	TGTGCCAGCAGCCAAGATTGGAGACAGCACTATGGCTACACCTTC
many	TRBJ1-1	TRBV5-1	NA	CASKSSRGATEAFF	TGCGCCAGCAAATCGTCGAGGGGAGCCACTGAAGCTTTCTTT
NA	TRBJ2-7	TRBV7-2	TRBD2	CASTQLGLAGAFSYEQYF	TGTGCCAGCACCCAACTCGGACTAGCGGGGGCCTTCTCCTACGAGCAGTACTTC
NA	TRBJ2-2	TRBV9	NA	CASSVALADPNTGELFF	TGTGCCAGCAGCGTAGCTCTTGCGGATCCCAACACCGGGGAGCTGTTTTTT
many	TRBJ1-1	TRBV10-3	NA	CAINPDGQGTEAFF	TGTGCCATCAACCCCGACGGGCAAGGTACTGAAGCTTTCTTT
many	TRBJ1-1	TRBV28	TRBD1	CASWGQRNTEAFF	TGTGCCAGCTGGGGACAGAGGAACACTGAAGCTTTCTTT
NA	TRBJ2-1	TRBV7-3	TRBD2	CASSLIAGGPGNEQFF	TGTGCCAGCAGCCTCATAGCGGGAGGGCCGGGGAATGAGCAGTTCTTC
few	TRBJ2-3	TRBV6-2/TRBV6-3	NA	CASSYGMEGDPDTQYF	TGTGCCAGCAGTTACGGTATGGAGGGCGATCCAGATACGCAGTATTTT